This T cell receptor (beta chain) was sequenced during a study of T cells after yellow fever vaccination (dated by TCRdb to the late 2010s). Concerning the study at large: Libraries from fractions with low cell numbers were prepared with the SMART-Seq v4 Ultra Low Input RNA kit. Bulk PBMC replicates and cell subsets were isolated from blood drawn at multiple timepoints before and after both primary and secondary immunization. Two healthy male donors, one aged 18 to 30 and one aged 30 to 39 years, were included in the cohort. To track T-cell clones before and after primary and booster YFV17D yellow fever vaccination, bulk TCR alpha and beta repertoires were sequenced longitudinally. Study-wide conclusions, independent of this receptor: The secondary T-cell response was found to be weaker but faster than the primary response, with a peak reached on day 5 rather than on day 15. Because abundant contaminating clonotypes from the bulk population could be contained in FACS-sorted repertoires, computational filtering was required. Because the study included only a couple of donors, the extent to which the findings can be generalized is limited. Most clones expanded after primary vaccination were re-detected after the booster (around 96% of CD4 and around 88% of CD8), suggesting broad memory maintenance. A small share of clonotypes was detected in both CD4 and CD8 compartments, with the overlap likely arising from convergent recombination.

CDR1 and CDR2, per the germline V gene, are SGHRS and YFSETQ. Taken from cysteine to phenylalanine, the CDR3 has 15 residues. Kept here is only the CDR3 DNA, which spans 45 bases and is read in frame from base 1. Cut back by 1 base and 5 bases, the V and J ends lie 10 bases apart. Sequencing relied on an Illumina NovaSeq 6000. TCR cDNA was synthesized by 5'RACE template switching, through which a universal primer site and unique molecular identifiers were introduced. Priming of cDNA synthesis was performed from both the TCR alpha and TCR beta constant segments. Libraries were amplified in two PCR steps, with sample barcodes and sequencing adapters added in the second step. Libraries were sequenced on Illumina HiSeq 2500 (2x100 bp) or NovaSeq (2x150 bp). The authors' analysis ran thus. Reads were demultiplexed and collapsed into UMI consensus sequences with MIGEC, and V(D)J alignment was performed with MiXCR. Using edgeR on replicate PBMC samples, clonotypes were called vaccine-responding if FDR was below 0.01 and the log2 fold change was above 5 up to day 15. Each bulk clonotype was labeled CD4 or CD8 based on which sequenced repertoire, CD4 or CD8, contained the clonotype at higher abundance. TCRdb redid the processing of the public reads, applying fastp at Q25 and MiXCR, and retained in-frame beta chains. Each CDR3 protein gets just one entry, which takes the most common genes and DNA from the rows behind it. The authors' filters were not applied to this entry. The sample data list some 390,000 distinct CDR3 sequences, and about 17% of these were observed just once. In total, the top ten clones hold around 17% of the sample.

The treatment or condition label corresponds to: live attenuated yellow fever vaccine strain. Two biological replicates of bulk PBMCs were collected at each blood-draw timepoint. PBMCs were isolated from peripheral blood using a standard Ficoll-Paque protocol. RNA was extracted with TriZol from bulk PBMCs, CD4 and CD8 fractions, and dextramer-positive and dextramer-negative fractions. This clonotype was seen repeatedly, ten times or more. Its antigen is unknown. It has no much larger one-base neighbor in the sample; base qualities were not kept. Recombination connected TRBV5-1 to TRBJ1-6; the D gene remains uncertain. The sequences come from PBMCs, collected before the yellow fever booster vaccination. The source is a young man who received the YFV17D yellow fever vaccine. This receptor has the CDR3 CASSLRSGDNSPLHF. At the DNA level, the sequence is TGCGCCAGCAGCTTGCGGTCAGGCGATAATTCACCCCTCCACTTT.